This TCR beta chain was identified during a study of blood T cell repertoires in COVID-19. Whole-study context: Italy, Spain and the United States were the sources of the convalescent and acute COVID-19 samples. The cDNA or gDNA used as material had been derived from T cells, B-cell-depleted T cells, or PBMCs.

J was trimmed by 2 bases and V by 2 bases; bases with no gene match: 7. CDR1 and CDR2 from the germline V gene are LGHDT and YNNKEL (reference sequence). The CDR3 is 16 amino acids. A single count supports this clone. Libraries were prepared by immunoSEQ multiplex PCR; TCRdb keeps only in-frame clonotypes and omits some of them. The sample consists of 85,000 to 130,000 clones, 80% to 95% of them appearing once. Material: peripheral blood. The clonotype comes from a man between 65 and 85 years old with acute or convalescent COVID-19. This chain links TRBV3-1 (or the pseudogene TRBV3-2) with TRBJ2-3, with 7 bases matching TRBD1. The CDR3 coding sequence is TGTGCCAGCAGCCAACTAAGAGGGGGCCTCACAGATACGCAGTATTTT. Its protein is CASSQLRGGLTDTQYF.